Given below is one T cell receptor beta chain in context. Its antigen is still unknown. The data stem from a study of blood T cells in healthy people across ages. Study-level results: Both naive CD4+ cell counts and diversity were greater in long-lived donors than in aged donors.

The CDR3 is 16 amino acids. V shed 3 bases and J 2 bases; nucleotides not matched to a gene: 8. CDR1 and CDR2 from the germline V gene are LGHNA and YNFKEQ. The second PCR ran roughly 7 to 11 cycles with a sample-barcoded 5' primer and J-beta primers. In TCRdb, the 5' RACE reads were re-called with MiXCR into one record per CDR3 protein. This table holds 1.5 million to 2 million distinct CDR3 sequences, just under 50% found once. The sample was blood. The chain couples TRBV4-2 to TRBJ1-2, with 8 bases that match TRBD1. This sequence originates from a woman aged 40 to 55 in good health. CDR3 residues: CASSHPGAGGNYGYTF. The CDR3 coding sequence is TGTGCCAGCAGCCACCCCGGGGCAGGGGGCAACTATGGCTACACCTTC.